The T cell receptor beta chain under discussion was sequenced for a study of blood T cell repertoires in COVID-19 (dated by TCRdb to the early 2020s). For the wider study: The collaborator samples originated in the United States, Italy and Spain and spanned the acute and convalescent phases of COVID-19. The material from the prospective study consisted of cDNA or gDNA derived from T cells, B-cell-depleted T cells, or PBMCs. Deeply sampled blood TCRbeta repertoires from subjects exposed to, actively infected with, or recovered from COVID-19 were included in the dataset. A freely available public database, intended as a resource for researchers studying the immune response to SARS-CoV-2, is where the repertoires were released. Samples came from the ongoing ImmuneRACE study (first 160 participants) plus 1,254 subjects from 6 global collaborators. Nearly every sample came with metadata listing a de-identified subject ID, COVID-19 status, age in years and sex. HLA class I and class II types, where available, came from metadata supplied by the sample provider rather than from assay-based typing. Broader findings and caveats from the paper: The amount of clinical and demographic metadata varied by source and participant and was provided uncurated.

The collaborating institutions used their own protocols to collect whole blood in K2EDTA tubes. For TCRbeta analysis, collaborator samples were shipped as frozen whole blood, as isolated PBMCs, or as DNA extracted from either sample type. TCRbeta CDR3 regions were amplified from genomic DNA by means of the immunoSEQ Assay, a bias-controlled multiplex PCR. In the source study's methods: The number of nucleated cells in each sample was estimated by amplification of reference gene primers within the assay. To quantify the absolute abundance of each unique TCRbeta CDR3 rearrangement, sequence reads were collapsed and filtered. For each sample, productive Simpson clonality was calculated by taking the square root of Simpson's diversity index across productive rearrangements. Held by TCRdb, this immuneACCESS table contains in-frame sequences only and omits some clones. Under half of the omission traces to an unresolved V gene where checked; the cause of the rest is unknown. That table gives V, J and clone size, and the DNA gave D and trimming. The sample includes tens of thousands of clones, with approximately 89% observed a single time. Under 7.5% of the sample goes to the ten largest clones.

V and J lose 2 bases and 0 bases, and a span of 3 bases separates them. Per the germline V gene, SGHTA is the CDR1 and FQGNSA is the CDR2. The CDR3, from cysteine to phenylalanine, totals 13 residues. The entry retains the CDR3 DNA only, 39 bases that are in frame from base 1. On this clone itself: The antigen this receptor binds is unknown. The record has no base qualities; no much larger clone is one base away.

This sequence originates from a woman older than 75 with acute or convalescent COVID-19. The sequenced material came from peripheral blood. The rearrangement joined TRBV7-2 to TRBJ2-3, with the identity of the D gene unclear. The CDR3 region has the sequence CASSLPSTDTQYF. The sequence in DNA is TGTGCCAGCAGCTTACCGAGCACAGATACGCAGTATTTT.